The entry below describes one T cell receptor beta chain. Antigen unknown. CDR3 length: 11 amino acids. In germline, CDR1 is GTSNPN, CDR2 SVGIG (reference sequence). The V end lost 2 bases, the J end lost 11 bases, and 12 bases lay between the germline ends. The data originate from a study of PD-1 blockade in classical Hodgkin lymphoma. Study outcomes and limitations: Newly diagnosed patients reportedly had lower baseline TCR diversity than healthy donors. The drivers behind the repertoire differences, possibly disease activity or prior therapy, remain undefined.

Data came from immunoSEQ multiplex PCR; TCRdb stores just in-frame clones and leaves some out. The sample yields some 25,000 clones, 67% seen once. Each patient experienced a relapse that followed autologous stem cell transplantation, and brentuximab vedotin exposure varied. Responses achieved at best were complete response, partial response or progressive disease. The chain uses TRBV30 and TRBJ1-1, with D unclear. Sequencing used peripheral blood mononuclear cells (PBMCs), obtained before the second cycle of nivolumab. This receptor was taken from a human donor with classical Hodgkin lymphoma. The CDR3 sequence is CAWSNAGDAFF. CDR3 DNA: TGTGCCTGGAGTAACGCAGGAGACGCTTTCTTT.